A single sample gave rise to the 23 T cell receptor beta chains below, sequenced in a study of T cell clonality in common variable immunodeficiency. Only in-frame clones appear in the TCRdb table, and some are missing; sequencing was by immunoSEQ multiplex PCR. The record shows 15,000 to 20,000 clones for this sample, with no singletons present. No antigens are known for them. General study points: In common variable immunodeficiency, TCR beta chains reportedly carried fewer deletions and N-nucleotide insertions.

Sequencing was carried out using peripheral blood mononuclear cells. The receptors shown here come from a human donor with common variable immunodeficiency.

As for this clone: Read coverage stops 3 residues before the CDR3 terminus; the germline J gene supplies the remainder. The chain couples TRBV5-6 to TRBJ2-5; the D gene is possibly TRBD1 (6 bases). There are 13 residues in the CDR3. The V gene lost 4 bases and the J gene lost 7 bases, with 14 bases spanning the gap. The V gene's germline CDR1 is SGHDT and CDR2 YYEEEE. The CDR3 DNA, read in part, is TGTGCCAGCAGCGGGGGCAGTAGCAGGACC. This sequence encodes CASSGGSSRT. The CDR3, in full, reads CASSGGSSRTQYF.

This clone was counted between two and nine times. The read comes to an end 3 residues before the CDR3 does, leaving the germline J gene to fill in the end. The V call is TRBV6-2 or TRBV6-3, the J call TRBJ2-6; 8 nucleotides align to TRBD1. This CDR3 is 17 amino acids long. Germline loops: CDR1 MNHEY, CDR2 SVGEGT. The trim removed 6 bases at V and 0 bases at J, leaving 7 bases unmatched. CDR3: CASSYRTGSSGANVLTF. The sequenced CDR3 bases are TGTGCCAGCAGCTACCGGACAGGGAGCTCTGGGGCCAACGTC.

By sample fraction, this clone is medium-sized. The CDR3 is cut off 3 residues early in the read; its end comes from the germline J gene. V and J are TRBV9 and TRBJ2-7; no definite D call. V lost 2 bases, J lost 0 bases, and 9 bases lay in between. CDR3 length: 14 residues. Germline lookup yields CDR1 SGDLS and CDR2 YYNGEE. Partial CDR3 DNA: TGTGCCAGCAGCGTCTCTTCTAGCTCCTACGAG. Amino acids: CASSVSSSSYE. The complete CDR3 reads CASSVSSSSYEQYF.

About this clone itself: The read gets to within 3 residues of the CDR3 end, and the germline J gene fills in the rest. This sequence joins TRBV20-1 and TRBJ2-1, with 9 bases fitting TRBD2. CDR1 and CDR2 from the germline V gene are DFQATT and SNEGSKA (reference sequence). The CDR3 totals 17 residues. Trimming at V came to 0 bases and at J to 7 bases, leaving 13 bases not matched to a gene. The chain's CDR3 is CSARDLYGSGGYNEQFF. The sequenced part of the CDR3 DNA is TGCAGTGCTAGAGATCTCTACGGTAGCGGGGGTTATAATGAG.

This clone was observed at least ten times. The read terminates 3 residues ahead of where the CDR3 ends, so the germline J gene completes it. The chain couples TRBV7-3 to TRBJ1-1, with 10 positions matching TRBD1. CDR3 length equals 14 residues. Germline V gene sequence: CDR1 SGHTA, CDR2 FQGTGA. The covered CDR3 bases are TGTGCCAGCAGCTTCGCTCCGGGACAGGGGACC. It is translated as CASSFAPGQGT. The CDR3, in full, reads CASSFAPGQGTAFF.

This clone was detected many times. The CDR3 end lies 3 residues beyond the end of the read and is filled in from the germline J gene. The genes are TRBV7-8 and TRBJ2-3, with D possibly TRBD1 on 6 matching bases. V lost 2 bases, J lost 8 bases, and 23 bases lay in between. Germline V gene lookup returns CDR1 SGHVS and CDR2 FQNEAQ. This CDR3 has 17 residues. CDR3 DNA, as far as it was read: TGTGCCAGCAGCTTATCGGACGACGGGACACCCCTTGGTACG. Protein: CASSLSDDGTPLGT. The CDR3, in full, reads CASSLSDDGTPLGTQYF. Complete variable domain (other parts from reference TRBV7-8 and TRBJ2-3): GAGVSQSPRYKVAKRGQDVALRCDPISGHVSLFWYQQALGQGPEFLTYFQNEAQLDKSGLPSDRFFAERPEGSVSTLKIQRTQQEDSAVYLCASSLSDDGTPLGTQYFGPGTRLTVL.

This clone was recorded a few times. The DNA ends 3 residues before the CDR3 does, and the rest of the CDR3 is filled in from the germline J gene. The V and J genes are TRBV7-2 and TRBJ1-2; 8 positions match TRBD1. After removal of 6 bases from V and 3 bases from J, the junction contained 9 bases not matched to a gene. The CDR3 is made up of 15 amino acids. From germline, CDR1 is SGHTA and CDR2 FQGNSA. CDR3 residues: CASRASGGGDYGYTF. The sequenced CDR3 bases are TGTGCCAGCAGAGCTTCAGGGGGCGGCGACTATGGC.

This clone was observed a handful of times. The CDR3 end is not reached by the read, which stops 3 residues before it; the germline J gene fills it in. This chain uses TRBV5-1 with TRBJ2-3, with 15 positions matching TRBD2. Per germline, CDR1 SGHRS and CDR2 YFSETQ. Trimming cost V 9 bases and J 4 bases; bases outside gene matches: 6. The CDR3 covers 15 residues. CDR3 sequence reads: CATGLAGGVADTQYF. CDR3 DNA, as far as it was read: TGCGCCACCGGACTAGCGGGAGGGGTGGCAGATACG.

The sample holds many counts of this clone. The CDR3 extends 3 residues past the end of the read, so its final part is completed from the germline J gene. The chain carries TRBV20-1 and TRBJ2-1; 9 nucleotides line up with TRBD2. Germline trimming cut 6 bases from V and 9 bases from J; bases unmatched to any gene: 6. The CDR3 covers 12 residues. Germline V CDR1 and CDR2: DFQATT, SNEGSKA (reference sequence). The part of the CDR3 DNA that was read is TGCAGTGCCGTAGCGGGAGTTGGTGAG. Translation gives CSAVAGVGE. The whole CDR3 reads CSAVAGVGEQFF.

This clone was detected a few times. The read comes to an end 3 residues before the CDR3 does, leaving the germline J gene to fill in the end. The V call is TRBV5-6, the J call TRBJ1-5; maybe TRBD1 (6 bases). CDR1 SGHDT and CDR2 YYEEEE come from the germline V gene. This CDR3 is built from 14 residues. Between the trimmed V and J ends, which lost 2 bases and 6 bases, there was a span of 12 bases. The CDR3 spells CASSLQGRSQPQHF. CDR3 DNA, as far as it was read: TGTGCCAGCAGCTTACAGGGTAGGAGTCAGCCC.

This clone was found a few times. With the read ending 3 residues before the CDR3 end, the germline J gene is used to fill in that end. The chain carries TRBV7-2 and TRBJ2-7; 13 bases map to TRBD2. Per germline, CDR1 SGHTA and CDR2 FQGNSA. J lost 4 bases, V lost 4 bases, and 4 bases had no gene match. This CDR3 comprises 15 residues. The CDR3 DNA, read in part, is TGTGCCAGCAGCTCGCGACTAGCGGGGGGATACGAG. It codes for CASSSRLAGGYE. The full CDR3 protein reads CASSSRLAGGYEQYF.

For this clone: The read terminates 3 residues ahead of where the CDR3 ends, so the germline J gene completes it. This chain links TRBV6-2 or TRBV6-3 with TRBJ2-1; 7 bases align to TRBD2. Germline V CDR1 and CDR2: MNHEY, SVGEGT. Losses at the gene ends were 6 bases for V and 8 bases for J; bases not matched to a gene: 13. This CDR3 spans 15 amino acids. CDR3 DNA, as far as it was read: TGTGCCAGCAGAGCGGGGCCCCGCAGGGACGATGAG. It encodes CASRAGPRRDDE. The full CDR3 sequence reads CASRAGPRRDDEQFF.

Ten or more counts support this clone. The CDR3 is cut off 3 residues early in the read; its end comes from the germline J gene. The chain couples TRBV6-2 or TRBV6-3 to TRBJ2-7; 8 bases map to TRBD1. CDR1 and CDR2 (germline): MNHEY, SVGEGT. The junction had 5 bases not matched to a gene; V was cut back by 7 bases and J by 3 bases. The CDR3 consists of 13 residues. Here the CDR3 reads CASKGTGFYEQYF. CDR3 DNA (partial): TGTGCCAGCAAGGGGACAGGATTCTACGAG.

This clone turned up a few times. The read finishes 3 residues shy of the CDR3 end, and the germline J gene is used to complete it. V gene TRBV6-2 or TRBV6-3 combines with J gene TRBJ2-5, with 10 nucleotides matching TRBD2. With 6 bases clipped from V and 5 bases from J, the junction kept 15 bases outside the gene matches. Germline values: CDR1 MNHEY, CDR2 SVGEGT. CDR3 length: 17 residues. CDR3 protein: CASSLSPLSAGGETQYF. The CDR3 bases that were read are TGTGCCAGCAGCTTATCCCCCCTATCAGCGGGAGGGGAGACC.

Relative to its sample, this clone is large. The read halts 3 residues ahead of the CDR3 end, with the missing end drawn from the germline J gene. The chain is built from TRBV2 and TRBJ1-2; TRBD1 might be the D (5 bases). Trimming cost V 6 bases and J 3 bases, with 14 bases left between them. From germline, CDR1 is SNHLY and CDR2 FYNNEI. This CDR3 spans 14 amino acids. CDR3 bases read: TGTGCCAGCAGCCCGCAGGGCGGGGACTATGGC. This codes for CASSPQGGDYG. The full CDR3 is CASSPQGGDYGYTF. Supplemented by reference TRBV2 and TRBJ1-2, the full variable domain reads EPEVTQTPSHQVTQMGQEVILRCVPISNHLYFYWYRQILGQKVEFLVSFYNNEISEKSEIFDDQFSVERPDGSNFTLKIRSTKLEDSAMYFCASSPQGGDYGYTFGSGTRLTVV.

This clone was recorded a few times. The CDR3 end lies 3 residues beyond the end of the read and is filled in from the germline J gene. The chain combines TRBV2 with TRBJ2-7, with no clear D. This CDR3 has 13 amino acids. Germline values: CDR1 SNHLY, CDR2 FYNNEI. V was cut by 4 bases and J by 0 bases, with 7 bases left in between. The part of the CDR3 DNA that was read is TGTGCCAGCAGTGGGCTCAGCTCCTACGAG. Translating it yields CASSGLSSYE. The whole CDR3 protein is CASSGLSSYEQYF.

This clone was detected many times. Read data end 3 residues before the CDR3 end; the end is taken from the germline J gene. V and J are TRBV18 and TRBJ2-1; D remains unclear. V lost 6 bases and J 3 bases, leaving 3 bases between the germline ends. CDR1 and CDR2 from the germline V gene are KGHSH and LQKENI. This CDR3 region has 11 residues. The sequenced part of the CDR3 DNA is TGTGCCAGCTCCGTCTACAATGAG. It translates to CASSVYNE. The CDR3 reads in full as CASSVYNEQFF.

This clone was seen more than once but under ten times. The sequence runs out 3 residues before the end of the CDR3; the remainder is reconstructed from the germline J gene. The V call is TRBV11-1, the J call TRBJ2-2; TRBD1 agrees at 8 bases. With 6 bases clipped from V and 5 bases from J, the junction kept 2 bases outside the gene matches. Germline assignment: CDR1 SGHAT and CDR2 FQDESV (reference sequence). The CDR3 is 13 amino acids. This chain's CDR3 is CASRDRGTGELFF. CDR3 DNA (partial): TGTGCCAGCAGAGACAGGGGTACCGGGGAG.

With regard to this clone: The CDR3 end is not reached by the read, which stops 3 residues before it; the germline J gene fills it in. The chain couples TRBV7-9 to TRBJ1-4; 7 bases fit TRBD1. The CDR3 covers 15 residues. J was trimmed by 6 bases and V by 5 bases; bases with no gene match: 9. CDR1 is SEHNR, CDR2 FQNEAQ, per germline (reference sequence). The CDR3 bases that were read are TGTGCCAGCAGCCCAACCGGGACAGAGGATGAAAAA. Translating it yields CASSPTGTEDEK. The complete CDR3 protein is CASSPTGTEDEKLFF.

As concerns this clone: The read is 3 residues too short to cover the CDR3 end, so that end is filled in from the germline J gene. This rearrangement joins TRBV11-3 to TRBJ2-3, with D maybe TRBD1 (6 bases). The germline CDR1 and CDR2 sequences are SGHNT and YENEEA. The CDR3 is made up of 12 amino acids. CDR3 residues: CASSLEGGAQYF. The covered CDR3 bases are TGTGCCAGCAGCTTAGAAGGGGGTGCG.

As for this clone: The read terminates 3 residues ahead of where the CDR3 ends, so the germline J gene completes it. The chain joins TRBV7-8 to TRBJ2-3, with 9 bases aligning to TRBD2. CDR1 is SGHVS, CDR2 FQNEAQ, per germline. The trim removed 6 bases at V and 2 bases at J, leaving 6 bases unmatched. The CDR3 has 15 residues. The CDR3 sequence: CASSPERGVTDTQYF. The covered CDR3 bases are TGTGCCAGCAGTCCTGAGCGGGGGGTCACAGATACG.

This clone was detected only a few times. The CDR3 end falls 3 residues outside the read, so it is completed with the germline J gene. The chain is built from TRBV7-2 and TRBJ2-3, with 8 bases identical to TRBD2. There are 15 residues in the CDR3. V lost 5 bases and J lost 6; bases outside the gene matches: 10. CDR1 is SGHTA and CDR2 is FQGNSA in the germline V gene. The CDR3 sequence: CASSLFPGGLDTQYF. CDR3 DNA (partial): TGTGCCAGCAGCCTCTTCCCGGGGGGGTTGGATACG.

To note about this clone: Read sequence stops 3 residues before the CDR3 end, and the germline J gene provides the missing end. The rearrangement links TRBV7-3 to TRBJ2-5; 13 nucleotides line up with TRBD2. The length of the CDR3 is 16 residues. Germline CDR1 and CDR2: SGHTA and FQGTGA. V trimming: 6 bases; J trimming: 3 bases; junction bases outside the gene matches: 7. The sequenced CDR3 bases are TGTGCCAGCAGTCCCGGGACTAGCGGGGTGGAAGAGACC. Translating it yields CASSPGTSGVEET. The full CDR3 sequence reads CASSPGTSGVEETQYF.